This T cell receptor beta chain was captured in a study of technical replicates of blood from several donors. This CDR3 is 14 amino acids long. Libraries were prepared by immunoSEQ multiplex PCR; TCRdb keeps only in-frame clonotypes and omits some of them. The sample lists around 79,000 clones, just under 95% seen once, with about 0.39% in the top ten. The clonotype was recovered from a human donor in good health. The sample comprised T cells isolated from PBMCs. The chain joins TRBV1 to TRBJ2-3; the table's D call of TRBD2 was not tested on the DNA. TRBV1 is listed as a pseudogene. This CDR3 is CTSSQDSSTDTQYF. CDR3 DNA: TGCACCAGCAGCCAAGATAGCAGCACAGATACGCAGTATTTT.